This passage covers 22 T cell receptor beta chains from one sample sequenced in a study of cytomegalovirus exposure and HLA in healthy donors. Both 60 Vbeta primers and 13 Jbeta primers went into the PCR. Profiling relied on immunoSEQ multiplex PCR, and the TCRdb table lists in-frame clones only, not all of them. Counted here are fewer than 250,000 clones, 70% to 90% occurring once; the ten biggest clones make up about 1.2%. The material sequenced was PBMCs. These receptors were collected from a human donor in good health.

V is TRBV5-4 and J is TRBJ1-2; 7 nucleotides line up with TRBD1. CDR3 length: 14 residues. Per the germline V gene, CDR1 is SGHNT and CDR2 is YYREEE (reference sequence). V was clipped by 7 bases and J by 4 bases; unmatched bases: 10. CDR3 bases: TGTGCCAGCCCTACCCTCCAGGGGGGCTATGGCTACACCTTC. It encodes CASPTLQGGYGYTF.

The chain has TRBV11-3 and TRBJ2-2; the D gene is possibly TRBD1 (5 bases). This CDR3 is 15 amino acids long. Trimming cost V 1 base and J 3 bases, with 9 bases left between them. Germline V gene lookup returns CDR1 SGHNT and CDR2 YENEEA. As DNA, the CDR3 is TGTGCCAGCAGCTTAGGAAGCAGGGACACCGGGGAGCTGTTTTTT. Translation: CASSLGSRDTGELFF.

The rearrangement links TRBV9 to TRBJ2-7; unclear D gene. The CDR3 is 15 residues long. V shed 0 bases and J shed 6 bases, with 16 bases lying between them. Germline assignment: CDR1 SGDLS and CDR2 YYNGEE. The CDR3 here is CASSVDPVSYAEQYF. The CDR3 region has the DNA TGTGCCAGCAGCGTAGACCCGGTTTCCTATGCCGAGCAGTACTTC. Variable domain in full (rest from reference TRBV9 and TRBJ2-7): DSGVTQTPKHLITATGQRVTLRCSPRSGDLSVYWYQQSLDQGLQFLIQYYNGEERAKGNILERFSAQQFPDLHSELNLSSLELGDSALYFCASSVDPVSYAEQYFGPGTRLTVT.

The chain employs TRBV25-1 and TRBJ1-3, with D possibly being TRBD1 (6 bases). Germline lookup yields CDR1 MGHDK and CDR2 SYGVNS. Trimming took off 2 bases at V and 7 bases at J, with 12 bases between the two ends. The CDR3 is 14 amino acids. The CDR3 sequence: CASSETGYSNTIYF. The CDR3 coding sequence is TGTGCCAGCAGTGAAACAGGGTACTCGAACACCATATATTTT.

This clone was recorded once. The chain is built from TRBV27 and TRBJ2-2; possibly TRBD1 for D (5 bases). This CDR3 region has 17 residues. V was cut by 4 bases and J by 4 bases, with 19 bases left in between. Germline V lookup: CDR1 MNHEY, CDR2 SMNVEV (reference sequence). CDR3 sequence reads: CASSWAGKQDLTGELFF. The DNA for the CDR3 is TGTGCCAGCAGTTGGGCAGGGAAACAGGACCTCACCGGGGAGCTGTTTTTT.

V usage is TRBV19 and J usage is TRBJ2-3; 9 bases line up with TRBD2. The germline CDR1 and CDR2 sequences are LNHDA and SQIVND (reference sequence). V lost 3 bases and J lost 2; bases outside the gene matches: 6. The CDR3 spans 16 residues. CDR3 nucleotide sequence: TGTGCCAGTAGTATCGCTCTAGCGGGGCTCACAGATACGCAGTATTTT. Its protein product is CASSIALAGLTDTQYF.

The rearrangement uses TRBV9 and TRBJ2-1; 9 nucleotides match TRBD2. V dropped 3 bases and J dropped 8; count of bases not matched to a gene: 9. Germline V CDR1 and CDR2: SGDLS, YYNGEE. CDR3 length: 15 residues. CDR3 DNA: TGTGCCAGCAGCGGTAGCGGGAGAGTCTGGGATGAGCAGTTCTTC. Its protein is CASSGSGRVWDEQFF.

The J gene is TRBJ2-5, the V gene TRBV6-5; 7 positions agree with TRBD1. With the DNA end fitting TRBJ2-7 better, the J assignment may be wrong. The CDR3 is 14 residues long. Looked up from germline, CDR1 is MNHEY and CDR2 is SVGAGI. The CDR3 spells CASSRRDRHYEQYF. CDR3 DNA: TGTGCCAGCAGCCGCCGGGACAGACACTACGAGCAGTACTTC.

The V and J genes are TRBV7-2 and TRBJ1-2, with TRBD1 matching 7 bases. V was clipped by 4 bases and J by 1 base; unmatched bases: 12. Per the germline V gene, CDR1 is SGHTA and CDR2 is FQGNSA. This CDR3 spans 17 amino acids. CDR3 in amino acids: CASSSPSGTAFNYGYTF. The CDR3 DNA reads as TGTGCCAGCAGCTCGCCGTCCGGGACAGCGTTTAACTATGGCTACACCTTC.

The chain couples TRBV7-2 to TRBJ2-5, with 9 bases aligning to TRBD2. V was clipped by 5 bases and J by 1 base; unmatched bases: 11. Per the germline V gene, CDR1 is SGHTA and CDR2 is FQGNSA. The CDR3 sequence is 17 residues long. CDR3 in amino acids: CASSPDSGTSFQETQYF. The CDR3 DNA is TGTGCCAGCAGCCCGGATTCCGGGACTAGCTTCCAAGAGACCCAGTACTTC.

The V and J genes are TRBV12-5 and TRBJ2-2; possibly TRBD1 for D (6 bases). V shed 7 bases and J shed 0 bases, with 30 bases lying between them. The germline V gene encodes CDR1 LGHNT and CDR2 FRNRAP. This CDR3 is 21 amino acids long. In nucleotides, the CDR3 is TGTGCTAGTGCCCCCCAATTGGGGGCAGGGACCACCTTGGCGAACACCGGGGAGCTGTTTTTT. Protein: CASAPQLGAGTTLANTGELFF.

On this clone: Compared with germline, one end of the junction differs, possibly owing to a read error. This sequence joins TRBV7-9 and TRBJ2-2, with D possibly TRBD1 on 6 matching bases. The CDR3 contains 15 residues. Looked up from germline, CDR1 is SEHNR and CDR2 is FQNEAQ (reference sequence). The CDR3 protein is CSSSDRTLGTGELFF. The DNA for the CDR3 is TGTTCCAGCAGCGACAGGACCTTAGGCACCGGGGAGCTGTTTTTT.

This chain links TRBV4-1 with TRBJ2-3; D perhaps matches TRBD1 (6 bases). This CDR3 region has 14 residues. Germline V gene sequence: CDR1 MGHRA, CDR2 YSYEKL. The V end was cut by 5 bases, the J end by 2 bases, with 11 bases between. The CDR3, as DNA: TGCGCCAGCAGCGACAGGATCAACACAGATACGCAGTATTTT. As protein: CASSDRINTDTQYF.

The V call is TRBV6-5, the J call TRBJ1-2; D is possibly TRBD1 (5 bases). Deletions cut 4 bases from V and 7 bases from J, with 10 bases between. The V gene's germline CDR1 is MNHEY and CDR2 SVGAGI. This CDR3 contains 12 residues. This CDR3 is CASSWGVGGYTF. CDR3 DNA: TGTGCCAGCAGTTGGGGGGTGGGTGGCTACACCTTC.

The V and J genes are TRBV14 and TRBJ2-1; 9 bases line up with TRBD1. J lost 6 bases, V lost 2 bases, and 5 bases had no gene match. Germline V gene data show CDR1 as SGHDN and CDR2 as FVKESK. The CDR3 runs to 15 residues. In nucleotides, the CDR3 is TGTGCCAGCAGCCAAACGGGACAGGGAGTCAATGAGCAGTTCTTC. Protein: CASSQTGQGVNEQFF.

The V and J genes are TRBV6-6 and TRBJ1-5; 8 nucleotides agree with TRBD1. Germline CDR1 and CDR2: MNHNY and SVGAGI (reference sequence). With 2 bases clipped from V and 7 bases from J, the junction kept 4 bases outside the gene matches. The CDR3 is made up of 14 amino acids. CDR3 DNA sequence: TGTGCCAGCAGTTACCAGGGGGCAGGACAGCCCCAGCATTTT. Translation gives CASSYQGAGQPQHF.

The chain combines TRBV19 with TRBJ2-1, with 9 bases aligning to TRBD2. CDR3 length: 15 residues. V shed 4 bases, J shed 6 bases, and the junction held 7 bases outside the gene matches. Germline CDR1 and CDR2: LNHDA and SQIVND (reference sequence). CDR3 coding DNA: TGTGCCAGTAGTAGTCAAGCGGGAGGTTCCAATGAGCAGTTCTTC. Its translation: CASSSQAGGSNEQFF.

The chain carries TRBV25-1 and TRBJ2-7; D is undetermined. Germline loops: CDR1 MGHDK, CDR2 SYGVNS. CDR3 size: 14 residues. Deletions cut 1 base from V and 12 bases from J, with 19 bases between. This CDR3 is CASSEFKSPSVLYF. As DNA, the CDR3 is TGTGCCAGCAGTGAATTTAAGTCCCCCTCGGTTTTGTACTTC.

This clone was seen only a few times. The CDR3 loop reads CASSEGASGANVLTF. The CDR3 nucleotides read TGTGCCAGCAGTGAAGGGGCCTCTGGGGCCAACGTCCTGACTTTC. The V call is TRBV6-1, the J call TRBJ2-6; no definite D call. Germline CDR1 MNHNS, CDR2 SASEGT. There are 15 residues in the CDR3. The V end lost 1 base, the J end lost 0 bases, and 4 bases lay between the germline ends.

The CDR3: CASNLQWTGRVQPQHF. The CDR3 DNA reads TGTGCCAGTAATCTCCAGTGGACAGGGAGGGTTCAGCCCCAGCATTTT. This chain connects TRBV19 to TRBJ1-5, with 8 positions matching TRBD1. CDR3 length: 16 residues. Trimming removed 7 bases from V and 6 bases from J; junction bases left unmatched: 14. Germline loops: CDR1 LNHDA, CDR2 SQIVND (reference sequence).

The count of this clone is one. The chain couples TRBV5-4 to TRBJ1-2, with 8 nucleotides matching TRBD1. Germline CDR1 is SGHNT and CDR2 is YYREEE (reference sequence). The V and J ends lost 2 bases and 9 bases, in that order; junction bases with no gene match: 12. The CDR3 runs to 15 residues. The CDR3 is CASSFLGQGATRYTF. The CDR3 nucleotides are TGTGCCAGCAGCTTTCTCGGGCAGGGGGCAACCCGCTACACCTTC.

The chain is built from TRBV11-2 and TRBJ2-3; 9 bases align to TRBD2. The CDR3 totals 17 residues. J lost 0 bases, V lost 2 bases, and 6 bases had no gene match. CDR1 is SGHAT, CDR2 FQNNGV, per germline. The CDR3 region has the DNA TGTGCCAGCAGCTTACGAACTAGCGGGCTTAGCACAGATACGCAGTATTTT. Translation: CASSLRTSGLSTDTQYF.